The sequence of this T cell receptor beta chain was determined in a study of T-cell memory formation after mild COVID-19. Across the study: TCR clusters showed largely donor specificity. General study results and limits: The study detected some responding clones in pre-infection memory, suggesting cross-reactive memory joined. A second wave expanding day 15 to 37 was CD4+-biased; contracting clones were balanced. Clones which contracted sat mainly in CM and EM if CD4+, and in EMRA if CD8+.

Regarding this clonotype: Its antigen remains unidentified.

V was pared by 1 base and J by 1 base, with 1 base of the junction left unmatched. From germline, CDR1 is LNHNV and CDR2 YYDKDF (reference sequence). The CDR3 length is 16 residues. TCRdb reprocessed the 5' RACE reads via MiXCR and lists one record per CDR3 protein. The table shows 250,000 to 350,000 distinct CDR3 sequences, with roughly a fifth occurring only once. This rearrangement joins TRBV15 to TRBJ2-1; the match to TRBD2 covers 10 bases. Sequencing was done on a sample of PBMCs or a T cell subset sorted from them (not recorded which). This TCR was sampled from a man in his late teens or twenties who had mild COVID-19 (a few samples of this study predate the infection). Cell type and time point are not known. The CDR3 loop is CATSRVAGGSYNEQFF. Written as DNA, the CDR3 is TGTGCCACCAGCAGAGTAGCGGGGGGATCCTACAATGAGCAGTTCTTC. Together with reference TRBV15 and TRBJ2-1, the CDR3 gives the full variable domain: DAMVIQNPRYQVTQFGKPVTLSCSQTLNHNVMYWYQQKSSQAPKLLFHYYDKDFNNEADTPDNFQSRRPNTSFCFLDIRSPGLGDTAMYLCATSRVAGGSYNEQFFGPGTRLTVL.